This TCR beta chain was found in a study of Graves' ophthalmopathy and Graves' hyperthyroidism. Study at large: Peripheral blood was gathered at first diagnosis, ahead of any treatment whatsoever.

The TCR beta CDR3 regions underwent amplification from RNA transcripts. Following a first-round RT-PCR that used HTBI primers, a second-round multiplex PCR was carried out. TCRdb redid the calling of the multiplex PCR reads with MiXCR, one entry per CDR3 protein. The repertoire holds about 620,000 distinct CDR3 sequences, over 20% seen once, with approximately 7.7% in the top ten. Germline V gene sequence: CDR1 LNHDA, CDR2 SQIVND (reference sequence). This CDR3 region has 14 residues. The V and J ends lost 5 bases and 2 bases respectively, with 9 bases between them. This clonotype came up many times. Its antigen is unidentified. General study findings and limits: Blood also harbored most expanded thyroid clonotypes above 0.001 frequency.

Each hyperthyroidism patient was newly diagnosed, with under 2 months' duration, and aged 18 to 65. The sample taken for sequencing was peripheral blood. The TCR originated in a woman aged 18-35 years with stable Graves' hyperthyroidism. Some clones in this sample may be carry-over from other donors' samples. The rearrangement uses TRBV19 and TRBJ2-2; no clear D. CDR3 in DNA: TGTGCCAGTAGTTGGTCAGATAACACCGGGGAGCTGTTTTTT. It specifies CASSWSDNTGELFF.